This T cell receptor (beta chain) was obtained from a study of blood T cell repertoires in COVID-19. Study-level information: Some COVID-19 samples were acute and others convalescent; all came from the United States, Italy and Spain. The cDNA or gDNA used as material had been derived from T cells, B-cell-depleted T cells, or PBMCs.

Original methodology: Estimation of nucleated cell counts relied on the amplification of reference gene primers. Sequencing was performed with immunoSEQ multiplex PCR; in TCRdb, only in-frame clones are kept and a portion is missing. The DNA was the basis for D and trimming; V, J and clone size are from that table. The data show 45,000 to 55,000 clones, about 70% seen once. V lost 5 bases to trimming and J lost 6 bases; unmatched junction nucleotides: 5. Germline V CDR1 and CDR2: SGHNT, YENEEA. The CDR3 totals 14 residues. The V and J genes are TRBV11-3 and TRBJ2-1; TRBD1 matches 9 bases. Sequenced material: peripheral blood. The sequence was obtained from a woman in her 70s with acute or convalescent COVID-19. The CDR3 spells CASSRDRVGNEQFF. CDR3 nucleotide sequence: TGTGCCAGCAGCCGGGACAGGGTGGGCAATGAGCAGTTCTTC. The variable domain in full, completed from reference TRBV11-3 and TRBJ2-1, reads EAGVVQSPRYKIIEKKQPVAFWCNPISGHNTLYWYLQNLGQGPELLIRYENEEAVDDSQLPKDRFSAERLKGVDSTLKIQPAELGDSAVYLCASSRDRVGNEQFFGPGTRLTVL.